A selection of T cell receptor beta chains follows, all from one sample in a study of T-cell memory formation after mild COVID-19. A single record per CDR3 protein comes from TCRdb applying MiXCR to the 5' RACE reads. In the table there are 65,000 to 95,000 distinct CDR3 sequences, 9.5% to 15% of which are singletons. The sequenced sample consisted of PBMCs or a T cell subset sorted from them (not recorded which). Source of these receptors: a man aged 18 to 29 who had mild COVID-19 (a few samples of this study predate the infection). Cell type and time point are not known. Both conserved end residues are part of each CDR3. The D gene is left open where the match is weak. For some rows the clone size is stated as once, few or many, or as a class when expanded; others skip it.

CDR3nt	CDR3aa	abundance	d_gene	v_gene	j_gene
TGTGCCAGCAGCTTTCTATGGGCGAACACTGAAGCTTTCTTT	CASSFLWANTEAFF	NA	NA	TRBV7-9	TRBJ1-1
TGTGCCAGCAGTTTATGGGACCGAATTAACTATGGCTACACCTTC	CASSLWDRINYGYTF	NA	NA	TRBV12-3/TRBV12-4	TRBJ1-2
TGTGCCAGCTTCCTAACGCCGAACACTGAAGCTTTCTTT	CASFLTPNTEAFF	NA	NA	TRBV27	TRBJ1-1
TGTGCCAGCAGCGTTGGACAGGGAATGTACGGCTACACCTTC	CASSVGQGMYGYTF	NA	TRBD1	TRBV9	TRBJ1-2
TGTGCCAGCAGCCAAGCGGGCTCCCCTTCTGGGGCCAACGTCCTGACTTTC	CASSQAGSPSGANVLTF	few	NA	TRBV4-2	TRBJ2-6
TGTGCCAGCAGGCCCAAACCCGGGACAGGGGTCTCTGGGGCCAACGTCCTGACTTTC	CASRPKPGTGVSGANVLTF	NA	TRBD1	TRBV12-3/TRBV12-4	TRBJ2-6
TGTGCCAGCAGTTGGGCCCCGGGACTCCATACGCAGTATTTT	CASSWAPGLHTQYF	few	NA	TRBV12-3/TRBV12-4	TRBJ2-3
TGCAGCGTCGACGGACTAGCGGGGGGGTTCGCAGAGACCCAGTACTTC	CSVDGLAGGFAETQYF	NA	TRBD2	TRBV29-1	TRBJ2-5
TGTGCCAGCAGTTTCGAGACAGGGGGCGAGAACACTGAAGCTTTCTTT	CASSFETGGENTEAFF	few	TRBD1	TRBV12-3/TRBV12-4	TRBJ1-1
TGTGCCAGCAGCTCCCGAGGGTGGTCGAAAAACATTCAGTACTTC	CASSSRGWSKNIQYF	NA	NA	TRBV6-6	TRBJ2-4
TGTGCCAGCAGCCCCGGGCGGGGTCTCACCTACAATGAGCAGTTCTTC	CASSPGRGLTYNEQFF	NA	NA	TRBV9	TRBJ2-1